This passage covers 13 T cell receptor beta chains from one sample sequenced in a study of blood T cell repertoires in COVID-19. Profiled with immunoSEQ multiplex PCR; TCRdb holds only in-frame clones, not every one. Of about 140,000 clones listed, about 80% were seen once; the top ten hold around 1.4%. Sequencing was done on a sample of peripheral blood. Receptor source: a human donor in a cohort sampled during active COVID-19.

The chain uses TRBV19 and TRBJ2-4, with a tentative D call TRBD2 (5 bases). This CDR3 is 15 amino acids long. Germline CDR1 is LNHDA and CDR2 is SQIVND (reference sequence). Trimming took 7 bases from V and 3 from J, leaving 16 bases between them. The CDR3 DNA reads as TGTGCCAGTAAATTTCGGGAAGGATACAAAAACATTCAGTACTTC. Translating gives CASKFREGYKNIQYF.

The chain couples TRBV5-4 to TRBJ1-4; D is unresolved. In germline, CDR1 is SGHNT, CDR2 YYREEE (reference sequence). V lost 2 bases, J lost 6 bases, and 11 bases lay in between. This CDR3 comprises 14 residues. The CDR3: CASSFDWKDEKLFF. As DNA, the CDR3 is TGTGCCAGCAGCTTCGACTGGAAAGATGAAAAACTGTTTTTT.

The chain carries TRBV2 and TRBJ2-2, with unresolved D. The CDR3 covers 14 residues. Germline V lookup: CDR1 SNHLY, CDR2 FYNNEI. The V end lost 6 bases, the J end lost 0 bases, and 8 bases lay between the germline ends. The CDR3 spells CASRGSTNTGELFF. CDR3 DNA sequence: TGTGCCAGCAGGGGCTCAACGAACACCGGGGAGCTGTTTTTT.

The chain carries TRBV5-6 and TRBJ1-3; the match to TRBD1 covers 11 bases. J gave up 4 bases and V 4 bases, and 4 bases lay outside the gene matches. The CDR3 is 15 residues long. From germline, CDR1 is SGHDT and CDR2 YYEEEE. The CDR3 is CASSPGQGAGNTIYF. The CDR3 nucleotides are TGTGCCAGCAGCCCCGGACAGGGGGCAGGAAACACCATATATTTT.

The chain employs TRBV5-6 and TRBJ1-1; D remains ambiguous. Germline assignment: CDR1 SGHDT and CDR2 YYEEEE. V shed 7 bases and J shed 3 bases, with 7 bases lying between them. The length of the CDR3 is 11 residues. CDR3: CASGRDTEAFF. CDR3 DNA: TGTGCCAGCGGCCGGGACACTGAAGCTTTCTTT.

The CDR3 region has the DNA TGTGCCAGTAGTTTTAGCCTAGCGGCCAACACCGGGGAGCTGTTTTTT. It codes for CASSFSLAANTGELFF. This chain joins TRBV19 and TRBJ2-2; 7 positions match TRBD2. CDR3 size: 16 residues. The J segment lost 2 bases and the V segment lost 5 bases, leaving 8 bases of the junction unmatched. Germline assignment: CDR1 LNHDA and CDR2 SQIVND (reference sequence).

The V gene is TRBV28, the J gene TRBJ2-5; 7 bases fit TRBD2. Germline V gene sequence: CDR1 MDHEN, CDR2 SYDVKM. With V trimmed by 5 bases and J by 4 bases, 10 bases remained unmatched. CDR3 length: 15 residues. CDR3: CASSPAGGDLETQYF. In nucleotides, the CDR3 is TGTGCCAGCAGTCCAGCTGGGGGGGATCTAGAGACCCAGTACTTC. The complete variable domain, with remaining parts taken from reference TRBV28 and TRBJ2-5, reads DVKVTQSSRYLVKRTGEKVFLECVQDMDHENMFWYRQDPGLGLRLIYFSYDVKMKEKGDIPEGYSVSREKKERFSLILESASTNQTSMYLCASSPAGGDLETQYFGPGTRLLVL.

The count of this clone is one. V usage is TRBV11-1 and J usage is TRBJ2-5; D is undetermined. The V gene lost 0 bases and the J gene lost 4 bases, with 3 bases spanning the gap. The CDR3 contains 12 residues. From germline, CDR1 is SGHAT and CDR2 FQDESV (reference sequence). CDR3 nucleotides: TGTGCCAGCAGCTTAGCACTAGAGACCCAGTACTTC. Translated: CASSLALETQYF.

This clone was detected a few times. J is TRBJ1-1 and V is TRBV5-1; no definite D call. The CDR3 extends over 15 amino acids. V was clipped by 4 bases and J by 4 bases, with 17 bases between them. Germline V gene data show CDR1 as SGHRS and CDR2 as YFSETQ. The CDR3 DNA reads TGCGCCAGCAGCCCGACTTGGGGAGTGAGCACTGAAGCTTTCTTT. Protein product: CASSPTWGVSTEAFF.

CDR3 residues: CASSLAGVYNEQFF. CDR3 nucleotides: TGTGCCAGCAGCTTAGCGGGGGTCTACAATGAGCAGTTCTTC. The rearrangement joins TRBV7-3 to TRBJ2-1; 7 nucleotides agree with TRBD2. V shed 2 bases and J 3 bases; nucleotides not matched to a gene: 1. This CDR3 is 14 amino acids long. Germline CDR1 is SGHTA and CDR2 is FQGTGA.

In this sample, this clone turned up a few times. The chain uses TRBV12-3 or TRBV12-4 and TRBJ1-2, with D unresolved. V was pared by 4 bases and J by 14 bases, with 14 bases between. CDR3 size: 11 residues. The CDR3 bases are TGTGCCAGCAGTTCCAGTGGCCCTCTTACCTTC. It yields the protein CASSSSGPLTF.

This chain links TRBV6-5 with TRBJ1-4; 8 bases match TRBD1. CDR3 length equals 14 residues. V lost 8 bases and J lost 8; bases outside the gene matches: 10. Germline V gene data show CDR1 as MNHEY and CDR2 as SVGAGI. CDR3 region: CASLSRGRLEKLFF. In nucleotides, the CDR3 is TGTGCCAGCCTCAGCAGGGGGCGACTGGAAAAACTGTTTTTT.

J is TRBJ2-1 and V is TRBV19; D may be TRBD2 (5 bases). This CDR3 region has 16 residues. Germline-derived CDR1 and CDR2 are LNHDA and SQIVND (reference sequence). Trimming left V 7 bases short and J 0 bases short, with 16 bases between. CDR3 nucleotides: TGTGCCAGTACAGAGCGGCTGGGGAGCTCCTACAATGAGCAGTTCTTC. It translates to CASTERLGSSYNEQFF.